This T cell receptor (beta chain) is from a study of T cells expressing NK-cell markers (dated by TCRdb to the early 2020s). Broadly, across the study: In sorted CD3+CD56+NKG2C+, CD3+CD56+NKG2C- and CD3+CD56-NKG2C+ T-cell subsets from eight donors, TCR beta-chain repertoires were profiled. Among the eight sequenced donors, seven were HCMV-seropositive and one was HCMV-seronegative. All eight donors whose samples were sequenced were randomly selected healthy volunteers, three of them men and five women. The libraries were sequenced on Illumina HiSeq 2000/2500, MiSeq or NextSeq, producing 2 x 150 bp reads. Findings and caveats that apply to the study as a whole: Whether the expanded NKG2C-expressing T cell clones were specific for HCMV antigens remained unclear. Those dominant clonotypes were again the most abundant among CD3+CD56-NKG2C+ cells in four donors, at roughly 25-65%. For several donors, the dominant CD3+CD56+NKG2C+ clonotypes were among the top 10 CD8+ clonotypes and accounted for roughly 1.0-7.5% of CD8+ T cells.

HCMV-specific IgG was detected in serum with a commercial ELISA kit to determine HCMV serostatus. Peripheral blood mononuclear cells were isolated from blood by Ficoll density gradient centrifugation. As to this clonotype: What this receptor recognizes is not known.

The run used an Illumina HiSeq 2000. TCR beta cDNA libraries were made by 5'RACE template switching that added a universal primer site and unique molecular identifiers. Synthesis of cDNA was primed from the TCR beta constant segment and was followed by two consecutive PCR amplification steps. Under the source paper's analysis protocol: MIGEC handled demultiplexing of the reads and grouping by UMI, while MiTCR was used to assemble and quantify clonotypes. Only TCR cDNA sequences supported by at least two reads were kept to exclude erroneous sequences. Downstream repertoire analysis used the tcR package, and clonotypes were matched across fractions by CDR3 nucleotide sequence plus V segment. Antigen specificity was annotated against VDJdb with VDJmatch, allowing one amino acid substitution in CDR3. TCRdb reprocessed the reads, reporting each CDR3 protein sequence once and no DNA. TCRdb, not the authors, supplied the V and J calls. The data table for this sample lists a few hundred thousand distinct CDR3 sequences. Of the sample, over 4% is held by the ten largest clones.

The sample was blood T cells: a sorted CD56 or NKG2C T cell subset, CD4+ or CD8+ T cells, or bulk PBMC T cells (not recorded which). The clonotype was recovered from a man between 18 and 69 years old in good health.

The CDR3 loop reads CASRTSGTVNSPLHF. The chain is encoded by TRBV7-9 joined to TRBJ1-6; TCRdb indicates TRBD1, and absent DNA this call remains unverified. The CDR3, from cysteine to phenylalanine, totals 15 residues. This entry has no DNA. CDR1 and CDR2, looked up from the germline V gene (reference sequence), are SEHNR and FQNEAQ.